This T cell receptor (beta chain) was profiled in a study of T cells in Graves' hyperthyroidism and ophthalmopathy. The CDR3 is made up of 14 amino acids. Trimming took 5 bases from V and 5 from J, leaving 15 bases between them. From RNA transcripts, TCR beta CDR3 regions were amplified. Initially, a first-round RT-PCR of the TCR CDR3 employed the HTBI primer set. TCRdb reprocessed the multiplex PCR reads with MiXCR, giving one entry per CDR3 protein. The data show about 300,000 distinct CDR3 sequences, roughly an eighth seen once. This clonotype showed up many times. Among the patients, aged 18 to 65, hyperthyroidism was newly diagnosed and had lasted under 2 months.

V usage is TRBV12-3 or TRBV12-4 and J usage is TRBJ2-5; D is ambiguous. This clonotype originated in a woman aged 40 to 55 with Graves' hyperthyroidism. Sequenced material: blood. Written as DNA, the CDR3 is TGTGCCAGCAGTCCCCTGGGTGGGTGGGAGACCCAGTACTTC. Its translation is CASSPLGGWETQYF.